Here is one T cell receptor beta chain with its context. As yet, its antigen is unknown. Around 110 mL of blood, on average, came from one heparinised draw per donor. CD45RO/CCR7/CD25/CD127/CD95/CD27 separated CD4+ naive, central memory, regulatory and stem cell-like memory cells by sorting. CDR1 MNHEY and CDR2 SVGAGI come from the germline V gene. The ends lost 6 bases at V and 2 bases at J; junction bases unmatched: 3. The CDR3 is 14 residues long. The record originates from a study of beta chain features in type 1 diabetes. Study outcomes and limitations: A greater similarity of naive, central memory and Treg TCRB repertoires was seen among patients than among healthy donors. When Type 1 diabetes patients were examined, their TCRB CDR3s proved moderately but significantly shorter in all four CD4+ subsets. VDJ junctions in type 1 diabetes patients carried more deletions and fewer insertions.

What was sequenced were expressed TCRB transcripts, since all of the isolated RNA had been reverse transcribed. TCRdb's copy holds only in-frame clones and misses some; the assay was immunoSEQ multiplex PCR. The sample has 200,000 to 250,000 clones; roughly 13% are singletons. This receptor was obtained from a man under 40 with type 1 diabetes. Sequencing input: naive CD4+ T cells from blood. The genes are TRBV6-5 and TRBJ2-7, with TRBD2 matching over 11 bases. The CDR3 coding sequence is TGTGCCAGCAGCGGGACTAGCGGACCCTACGAGCAGTACTTC. This encodes CASSGTSGPYEQYF.